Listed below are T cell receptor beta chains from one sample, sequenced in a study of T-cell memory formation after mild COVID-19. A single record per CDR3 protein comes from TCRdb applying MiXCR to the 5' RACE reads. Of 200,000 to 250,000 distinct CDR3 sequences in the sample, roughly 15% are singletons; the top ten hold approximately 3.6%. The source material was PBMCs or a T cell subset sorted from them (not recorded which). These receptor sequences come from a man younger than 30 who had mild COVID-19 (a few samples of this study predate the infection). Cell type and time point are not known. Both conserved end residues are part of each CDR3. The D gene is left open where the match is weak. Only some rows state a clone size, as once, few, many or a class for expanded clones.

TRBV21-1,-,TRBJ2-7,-,CASSKDRREVPYEQYF,TGTGCCAGCAGCAAGGATCGCAGGGAAGTGCCCTACGAGCAGTACTTC
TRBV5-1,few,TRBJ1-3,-,CASSLGGGHGNTIYF,TGCGCCAGCAGCTTGGGAGGGGGTCATGGAAACACCATATATTTT
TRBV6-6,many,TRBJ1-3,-,CASSYSGGNTIYF,TGTGCCAGCAGTTACTCAGGTGGAAACACCATATATTTT
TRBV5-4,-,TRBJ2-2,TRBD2,CASSSRLAGNTGELFF,TGTGCCAGCAGCTCCAGACTAGCGGGGAACACCGGGGAGCTGTTTTTT
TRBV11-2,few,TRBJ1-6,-,CASSGLINSPLHF,TGTGCCAGCAGCGGGCTGATTAATTCACCCCTCCACTTT
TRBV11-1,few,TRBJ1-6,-,CASSLLYGSYSPLHF,TGTGCCAGCAGCTTACTCTACGGATCCTATTCACCCCTCCACTTT
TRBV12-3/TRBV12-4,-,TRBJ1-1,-,CASSFGMLNTEAFF,TGTGCCAGCAGTTTCGGGATGCTGAACACTGAAGCTTTCTTT
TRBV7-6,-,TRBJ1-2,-,CASSLEGAGTNGYTF,TGTGCCAGCAGCTTAGAAGGGGCAGGGACGAATGGCTACACCTTC
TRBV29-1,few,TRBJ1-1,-,CSVAEESDFTEAFF,TGCAGCGTTGCTGAGGAGTCAGATTTTACTGAAGCTTTCTTT
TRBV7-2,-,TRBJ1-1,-,CASSLVLQGGTEAFF,TGTGCCAGCAGCTTAGTACTACAGGGTGGAACTGAAGCTTTCTTT
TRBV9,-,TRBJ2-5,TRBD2,CASSLGTSGGREETQYF,TGTGCCAGCAGCCTAGGAACTAGCGGGGGGCGTGAAGAGACCCAGTACTTC
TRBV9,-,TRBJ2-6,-,CASSVAYQGRGSGANVLTF,TGTGCCAGCAGCGTAGCCTATCAGGGAAGAGGCTCTGGGGCCAACGTCCTGACTTTC
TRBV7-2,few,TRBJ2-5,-,CASSLQAQKETQYF,TGTGCCAGCAGCTTACAAGCACAGAAAGAGACCCAGTACTTC